This passage covers 12 T cell receptor beta chains from one sample sequenced in a study of blood T cell repertoires in COVID-19. Clones were sequenced by immunoSEQ multiplex PCR, and TCRdb holds only the in-frame ones, with some missing. This sample yields about 150,000 clones, of which roughly 88% are seen a single time; 6.6% belongs to the top ten. Sequencing was done on a sample of PBMCs or T cells enriched from blood (not recorded which). The receptors here all came from a woman between 50 and 59 years old who had recovered from COVID-19.

This rearrangement joins TRBV11-1 to TRBJ1-1; D perhaps matches TRBD1 (5 bases). The CDR3 sequence is 12 residues long. The V and J ends lost 3 bases and 5 bases respectively, with 7 bases between them. CDR1 is SGHAT, CDR2 FQDESV, per germline (reference sequence). The CDR3 sequence: CASSFGGTEAFF. CDR3 nucleotides: TGTGCCAGCAGCTTCGGGGGGACTGAAGCTTTCTTT.

The chain combines TRBV19 with TRBJ2-2; weak D call: TRBD1 (6 bases). Trimming took 6 bases from V and 1 from J, leaving 12 bases between them. CDR1 LNHDA and CDR2 SQIVND come from the germline V gene (reference sequence). The CDR3 is 15 residues long. This CDR3 is CASRSTGQNTGELFF. The CDR3 DNA reads TGTGCCAGTAGGTCGACAGGTCAGAACACCGGGGAGCTGTTTTTT.

The V call is TRBV5-4, the J call TRBJ2-2; 7 bases align to TRBD1. This CDR3 contains 15 residues. The J segment lost 4 bases and the V segment lost 4 bases, leaving 7 bases of the junction unmatched. CDR1 is SGHNT, CDR2 YYREEE, per germline (reference sequence). The CDR3 DNA reads TGTGCCAGCAGCCCAGGACAGGCGGGCACCGGGGAGCTGTTTTTT. Protein sequence: CASSPGQAGTGELFF.

The V and J genes are TRBV19 and TRBJ1-5; a weak D match, TRBD1 (5 bases). Trimming took off 6 bases at V and 2 bases at J, with 11 bases between the two ends. CDR1 LNHDA and CDR2 SQIVND come from the germline V gene (reference sequence). The CDR3 has 14 residues. DNA of the CDR3: TGTGCCAGTAGGGAGACAGATGGCAATCAGCCCCAGCATTTT. Translation gives CASRETDGNQPQHF.

In the case of this clone: This sample includes further DNA sequences coding for the same CDR3. The chain is built from TRBV7-2 and TRBJ2-3; D call uncertain. CDR3 size: 14 residues. Deletions cut 1 base from V and 1 base from J, with 6 bases between. The germline V gene has CDR1 SGHTA and CDR2 FQGNSA. Here the CDR3 reads CASSLDRGTDTQYF. Written as DNA, the CDR3 is TGTGCCAGCAGCTTAGACAGAGGCACAGATACGCAGTATTTT.

The chain joins TRBV5-6 to TRBJ2-5; TRBD1 matches 9 bases. J was trimmed by 5 bases and V by 4 bases; bases with no gene match: 6. The germline CDR1 and CDR2 sequences are SGHDT and YYEEEE. The CDR3 contains 14 residues. CDR3 amino acids: CASSRQGEWETQYF. The CDR3 DNA is TGTGCCAGCAGCCGACAGGGGGAATGGGAGACCCAGTACTTC.

The V call is TRBV7-8, the J call TRBJ1-1; D gene ambiguous. V lost 6 bases and J 0 bases, leaving 11 bases between the germline ends. Germline-derived CDR1 and CDR2 are SGHVS and FQNEAQ. The CDR3 consists of 14 residues. The CDR3 here is CASSTDVVNTEAFF. CDR3 in DNA: TGTGCCAGCAGTACTGATGTAGTGAACACTGAAGCTTTCTTT.

The rearrangement uses TRBV11-2 and TRBJ2-7, with D perhaps TRBD2 (5 bases). With 8 bases removed from V and 9 bases from J, the gap between germline ends came to 14 bases. The CDR3 runs 11 residues. Germline CDR1 and CDR2: SGHAT and FQNNGV. The CDR3 sequence: CASARAGGQYF. The CDR3 DNA follows: TGTGCCAGCGCCCGGGCGGGCGGGCAGTACTTC.

The chain carries TRBV9 and TRBJ1-1, with 12 bases aligning to TRBD1. Germline V gives CDR1 SGDLS, CDR2 YYNGEE. The CDR3 has 17 amino acids. The J segment lost 3 bases and the V segment lost 0 bases, leaving 6 bases of the junction unmatched. The CDR3 region is CASSVVGQGAADTEAFF. The DNA of the CDR3 is TGTGCCAGCAGCGTAGTGGGACAGGGGGCGGCAGACACTGAAGCTTTCTTT.

The chain combines TRBV4-1 with TRBJ2-5, with TRBD2 matching 8 bases. The trim removed 0 bases at V and 4 bases at J, leaving 4 bases unmatched. In germline, CDR1 is MGHRA, CDR2 YSYEKL. The length of the CDR3 is 15 residues. DNA for the CDR3: TGCGCCAGCAGCCAAGAGGGACGGGAGGGAGAGACCCAGTACTTC. Translation: CASSQEGREGETQYF.

The chain couples TRBV5-1 to TRBJ2-7, with TRBD1 matching over 9 bases. The germline CDR1 and CDR2 sequences are SGHRS and YFSETQ. Trimming took 3 bases from V and 5 from J; bases not matched to a gene: 6. This CDR3 spans 14 amino acids. This CDR3 is CASSSGTGLDEQYF. The DNA of the CDR3 is TGCGCCAGCAGCTCCGGGACAGGGTTAGACGAGCAGTACTTC.

The chain uses TRBV18 and TRBJ1-1; 9 bases fit TRBD1. Germline V gene data show CDR1 as KGHSH and CDR2 as LQKENI. After removal of 6 bases from V and 4 bases from J, the junction contained 15 bases not matched to a gene. The CDR3 length is 17 residues. CDR3 amino acids: CASSPLPTGGRGTEAFF. For the CDR3, the DNA is TGTGCCAGCTCCCCTTTACCCACAGGGGGCCGGGGCACTGAAGCTTTCTTT.